The 2 T cell receptor beta chains listed next were all sequenced from one sample in a study of T cell responses to AZD1222 COVID-19 vaccine. Profiled with immunoSEQ multiplex PCR; TCRdb holds only in-frame clones, not every one. Seen here are some 170,000 clones, approximately 95% observed once, and the top ten hold more than 0.85%. The sample in question was peripheral blood, obtained 28 days after the second dose of the MenACWY control vaccine. All receptors come from an adult who received the MenACWY meningococcal vaccine as a control.

The chain joins TRBV5-6 to TRBJ2-1; TRBD2 matches at 12 bases. J lost 10 bases, V lost 3 bases, and 14 bases had no gene match. From germline, CDR1 is SGHDT and CDR2 YYEEEE. CDR3 size: 17 residues. This CDR3 reads CASSSTSGGPISSEQFF. CDR3 nucleotides: TGTGCCAGCAGCTCGACTAGCGGGGGCCCAATTTCATCCGAGCAGTTCTTC.

This sequence joins TRBV7-9 and TRBJ2-7; possibly TRBD1 or TRBD2 for D (7 bases each). In germline, CDR1 is SEHNR, CDR2 FQNEAQ (reference sequence). This CDR3 spans 16 amino acids. With 5 bases removed from V and 7 bases from J, the gap between germline ends came to 24 bases. CDR3 coding DNA: TGTGCCAGCAGCCCTCTTGGGGAGGGGGCCATGGATGAGCAGTACTTC. Translating gives CASSPLGEGAMDEQYF. The variable domain in full, with the rest retrieved from reference TRBV7-9 and TRBJ2-7, is DTGVSQNPRHKITKRGQNVTFRCDPISEHNRLYWYRQTLGQGPEFLTYFQNEAQLEKSRLLSDRFSAERPKGSFSTLEIQRTEQGDSAMYLCASSPLGEGAMDEQYFGPGTRLTVT.